This paragraph reports one T cell receptor beta chain. Its antigen is unknown. Per-base qualities were not stored, and no clone one base away is much larger. The library was prepared using PCR. Sequencing took place on an Illumina HiSeq 4000. The TCR beta-chain CDR3 region of each patient was profiled by high-throughput sequencing. The authors' analysis ran thus. CDR3 differences across clinicopathological groups were used to build a classifier for discriminating distant-metastatic papillary thyroid cancer patients. The Shannon index was used to measure repertoire diversity, and the Morisita-Horn index was used to measure how similar tumor and blood repertoires were. In-frame beta chains were kept once TCRdb had trimmed the public reads at Q25 with fastp and called clones with MiXCR. V and J calls and clone size were set by TCRdb, not the authors. The sample has 25,000 to 30,000 clones on record, 20% to 25% of them singletons. Clones ranked in the top ten supply more than 14% of the sample.

The trim is 1 base for V and 3 bases for J, with a gap of 16 bases between the germline ends. Per the germline V gene (reference sequence), SGHAT is the CDR1 and FQDESV is the CDR2. Reading from cysteine to phenylalanine, the CDR3 counts 16 amino acids. The retained sequence is limited to the CDR3, 48 bases, with the frame set at the first base. These data come from a study of metastatic and nonmetastatic thyroid tumors (dated by TCRdb to about 2020). Study-wide context: For patients with malignant and with benign thyroid disease, the researchers compared repertoires between peripheral blood samples and tumor or nodule tissue samples.

Before undergoing thyroid surgery, none of the patients had been given any kind of treatment. Using T-cell receptor beta sequencing, the study looked back at clinical samples from patients collected from the early 2010s to the late 2010s. The research as a whole found: In both blood and tumor samples, malignant tumors were reported to have significantly higher TCR beta diversity than benign nodules.

Source material: blood. This TCR came from a female donor with papillary thyroid cancer or a benign thyroid nodule (not recorded which). Some clones in this sample may be carry-over from other donors' samples. The chain is assembled from TRBV11-1 and TRBJ2-7; the D segment cannot be called with confidence. The CDR3 loop reads CASSLGLGPFDYEQYF. The DNA reads as follows: TGTGCCAGCAGCTTAGGATTAGGGCCCTTTGACTACGAGCAGTACTTC.